Given below is one T cell receptor (beta chain) in context. No cognate antigen has been identified for it. No base quality values were provided; no much bigger clone lies one nucleotide off. The record originates from a study of blood T cell repertoires in COVID-19 (dated by TCRdb to 2018 to 2021). With regard to the full study: The collaborator samples originated in the United States, Italy and Spain and spanned the acute and convalescent phases of COVID-19. The prospective study material was composed of cDNA or gDNA derived from T cells, B-cell-depleted T cells, or PBMCs. The dataset comprised deeply sampled blood TCRbeta repertoires from subjects exposed to, actively infected with, or recovered from COVID-19. The repertoires were released in a freely available public database meant as a resource for research on the immune response to SARS-CoV-2. Samples were obtained from the ongoing ImmuneRACE study (first 160 participants) and from about 1,300 subjects provided by 6 global collaborators. The sample metadata nearly always contained a de-identified subject ID, COVID-19 status, age in years and sex. Where available, HLA class I and class II types were taken from metadata supplied by the sample provider and were not determined by assay-based typing.

Samples from volunteer blood donors who had recovered from COVID-19 were contributed by a second Seattle source. Whole blood was collected in K2EDTA tubes by collaborating institutions according to the institutions' own protocols. For TCRbeta analysis, collaborators shipped samples in one of three forms: frozen whole blood, isolated PBMCs, or DNA extracted from either of those sample types. The immunoSEQ Assay, a bias-controlled multiplex PCR, was used to amplify TCRbeta CDR3 regions from genomic DNA. The source study handled its data this way. Nucleated cell counts per sample were estimated from amplification of reference gene primers within the assay. To quantify the absolute abundance of each unique TCRbeta CDR3 rearrangement, sequence reads were collapsed and filtered. Productive Simpson clonality was computed per sample as the square root of Simpson's diversity index over productive rearrangements. Not all clones reach the TCRdb copy of this immuneACCESS table, which keeps in-frame sequences only. Checked studies attribute under half of the gap to unresolved V genes and leave the rest unexplained. V and J calls plus clone size are reproduced from that table; the DNA served to infer D and trimming. Across this sample there are under 300,000 clones, with approximately 91% seen only once. The ten largest clones represent 2% to 2.5% of the sample.

From the cysteine through the phenylalanine, the CDR3 covers 12 amino acids. Just the 36-base CDR3 DNA is kept, in frame starting at base 1. CDR1 SGDLS and CDR2 YYNGEE are derived from the germline V gene. Deletion took 0 bases off V and 8 bases off J, with a span of 6 bases between the germline ends. Overall results and qualifications from the work: Clinical and demographic metadata were provided uncurated, with the amount varying by source and participant.

The chain is assembled from TRBV9 and TRBJ2-1; too little of a D gene remains to name it. The receptor comes from a woman aged 35 to 49 who had recovered from COVID-19. What was sequenced was peripheral blood. In nucleotides, the sequence is TGTGCCAGCAGCGTAGAACTGGATGAGCAGTTCTTC. Its protein reads: CASSVELDEQFF.